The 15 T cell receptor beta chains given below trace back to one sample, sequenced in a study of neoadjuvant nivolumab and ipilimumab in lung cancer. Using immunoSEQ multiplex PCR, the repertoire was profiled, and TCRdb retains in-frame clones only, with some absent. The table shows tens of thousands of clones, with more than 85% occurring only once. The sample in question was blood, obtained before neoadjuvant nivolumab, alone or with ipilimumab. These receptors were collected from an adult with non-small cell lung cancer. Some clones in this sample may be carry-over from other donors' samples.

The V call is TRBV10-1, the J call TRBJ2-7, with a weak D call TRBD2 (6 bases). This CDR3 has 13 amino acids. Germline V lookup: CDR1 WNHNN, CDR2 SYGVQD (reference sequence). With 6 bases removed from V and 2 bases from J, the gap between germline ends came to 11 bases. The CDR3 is CASRPGTPYEQYF. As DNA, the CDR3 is TGCGCCAGCAGACCCGGGACTCCCTACGAGCAGTACTTC.

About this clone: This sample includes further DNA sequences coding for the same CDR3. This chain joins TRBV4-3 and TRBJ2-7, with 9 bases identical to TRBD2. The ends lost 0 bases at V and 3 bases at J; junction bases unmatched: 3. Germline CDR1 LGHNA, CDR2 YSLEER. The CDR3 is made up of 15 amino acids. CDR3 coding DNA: TGCGCCAGCAGCCAAGAAGGTAGCGGGAGCTACGAGCAGTACTTC. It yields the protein CASSQEGSGSYEQYF.

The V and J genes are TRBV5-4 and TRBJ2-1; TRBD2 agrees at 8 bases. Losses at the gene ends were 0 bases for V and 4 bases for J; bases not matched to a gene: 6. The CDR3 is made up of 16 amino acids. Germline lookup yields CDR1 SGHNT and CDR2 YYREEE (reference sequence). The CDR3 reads CASSLDRTSKYNEQFF. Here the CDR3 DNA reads TGTGCCAGCAGCTTGGACAGGACTAGCAAGTACAATGAGCAGTTCTTC.

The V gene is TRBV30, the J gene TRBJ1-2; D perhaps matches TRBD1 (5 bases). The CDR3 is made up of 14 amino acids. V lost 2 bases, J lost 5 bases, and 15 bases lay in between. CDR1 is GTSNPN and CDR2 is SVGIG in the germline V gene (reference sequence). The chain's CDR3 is CAWSLAGLWYGYTF. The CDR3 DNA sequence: TGTGCCTGGAGTCTTGCGGGGCTATGGTATGGCTACACCTTC.

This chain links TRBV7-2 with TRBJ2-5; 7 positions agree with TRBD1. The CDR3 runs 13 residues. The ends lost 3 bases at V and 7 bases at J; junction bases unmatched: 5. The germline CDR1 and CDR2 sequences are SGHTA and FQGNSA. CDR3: CASSLPGQTTQYF. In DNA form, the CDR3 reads TGTGCCAGCAGCTTGCCGGGACAGACGACCCAGTACTTC.

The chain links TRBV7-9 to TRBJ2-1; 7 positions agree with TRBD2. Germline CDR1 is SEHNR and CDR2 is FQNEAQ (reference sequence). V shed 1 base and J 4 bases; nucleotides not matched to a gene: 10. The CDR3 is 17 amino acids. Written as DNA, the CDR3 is TGTGCCAGCAGCTTAGGAGGCGGGGCGGGAGTTTACAATGAGCAGTTCTTC. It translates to CASSLGGGAGVYNEQFF. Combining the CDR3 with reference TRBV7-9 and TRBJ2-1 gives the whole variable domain DTGVSQNPRHKITKRGQNVTFRCDPISEHNRLYWYRQTLGQGPEFLTYFQNEAQLEKSRLLSDRFSAERPKGSFSTLEIQRTEQGDSAMYLCASSLGGGAGVYNEQFFGPGTRLTVL.

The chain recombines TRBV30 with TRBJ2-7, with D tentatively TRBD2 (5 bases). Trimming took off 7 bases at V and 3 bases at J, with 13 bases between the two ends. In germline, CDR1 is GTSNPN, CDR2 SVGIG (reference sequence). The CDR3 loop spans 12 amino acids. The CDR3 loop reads CAYTTGIYEQYF. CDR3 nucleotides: TGTGCCTACACTACGGGAATCTACGAGCAGTACTTC.

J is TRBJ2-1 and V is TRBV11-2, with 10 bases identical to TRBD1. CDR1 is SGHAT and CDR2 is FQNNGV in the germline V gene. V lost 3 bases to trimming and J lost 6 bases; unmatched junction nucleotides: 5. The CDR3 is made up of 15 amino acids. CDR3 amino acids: CASSLGWTGGNEQFF. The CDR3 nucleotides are TGTGCCAGCAGCTTGGGATGGACAGGGGGCAATGAGCAGTTCTTC.

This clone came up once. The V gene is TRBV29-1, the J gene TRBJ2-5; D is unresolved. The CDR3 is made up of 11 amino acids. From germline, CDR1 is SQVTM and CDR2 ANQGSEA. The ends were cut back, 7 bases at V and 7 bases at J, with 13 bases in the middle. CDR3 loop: CSAVDPATQYF. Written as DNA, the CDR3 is TGCAGCGCTGTGGATCCTGCGACCCAGTACTTC.

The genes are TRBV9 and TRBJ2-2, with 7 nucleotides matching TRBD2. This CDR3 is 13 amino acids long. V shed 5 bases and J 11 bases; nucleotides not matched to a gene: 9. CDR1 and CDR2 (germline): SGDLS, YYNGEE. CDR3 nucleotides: TGTGCCAGCAGTGCTAGCGGAGGCAAAGAGCTGTTTTTT. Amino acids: CASSASGGKELFF.

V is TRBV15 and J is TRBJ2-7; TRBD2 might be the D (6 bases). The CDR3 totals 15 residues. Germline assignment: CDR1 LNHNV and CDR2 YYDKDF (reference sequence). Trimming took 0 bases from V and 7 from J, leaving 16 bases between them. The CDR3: CATSRDGAGTGEQYF. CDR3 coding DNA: TGTGCCACCAGCAGAGATGGCGCGGGGACTGGGGAGCAGTACTTC.

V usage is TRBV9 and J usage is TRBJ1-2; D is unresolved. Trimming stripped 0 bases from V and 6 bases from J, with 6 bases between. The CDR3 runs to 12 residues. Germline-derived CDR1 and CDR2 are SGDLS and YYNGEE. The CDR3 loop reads CASSVGRDGYTF. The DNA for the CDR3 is TGTGCCAGCAGCGTAGGACGAGATGGCTACACCTTC.

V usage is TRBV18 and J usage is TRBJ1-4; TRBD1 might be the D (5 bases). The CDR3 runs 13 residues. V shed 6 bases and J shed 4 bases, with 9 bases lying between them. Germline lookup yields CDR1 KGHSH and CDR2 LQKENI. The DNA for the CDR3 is TGTGCCAGCTCTCCCGGGGGTAATGAAAAACTGTTTTTT. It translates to CASSPGGNEKLFF. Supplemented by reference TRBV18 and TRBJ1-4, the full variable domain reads NAGVMQNPRHLVRRRGQEARLRCSPMKGHSHVYWYRQLPEEGLKFMVYLQKENIIDESGMPKERFSAEFPKEGPSILRIQQVVRGDSAAYFCASSPGGNEKLFFGSGTQLSVL.

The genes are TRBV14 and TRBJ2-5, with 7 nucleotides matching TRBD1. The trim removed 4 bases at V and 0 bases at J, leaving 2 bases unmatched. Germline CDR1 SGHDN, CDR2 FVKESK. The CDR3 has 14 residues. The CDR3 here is CASSLGQNQETQYF. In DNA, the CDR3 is TGTGCCAGCAGCCTGGGACAGAACCAAGAGACCCAGTACTTC.

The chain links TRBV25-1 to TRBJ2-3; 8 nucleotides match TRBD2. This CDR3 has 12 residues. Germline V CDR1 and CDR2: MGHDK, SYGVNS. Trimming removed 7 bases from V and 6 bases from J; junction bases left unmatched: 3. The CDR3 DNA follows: TGTGCCAGCAAAGGACTAGCTGATACGCAGTATTTT. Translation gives CASKGLADTQYF.